A selection of T cell receptor beta chains follows, all from one sample in a study of shared clonotypes between healthy human individuals. TCRdb keeps only in-frame clones here, not all; method: immunoSEQ multiplex PCR. The table lists a few million clones, 93% of them singletons. Sequences were obtained from naive CD8+ T cells from PBMCs. These receptors were taken from a man aged 18-30 years in good health. Some clones in this sample may be carry-over from other donors' samples. CDR3s include the opening cysteine and the closing phenylalanine or tryptophan. D genes are given only for firm matches. Some rows have no size entry. The others give once, few or many, or a class for an expanded clone.

clone_size j_call d_call v_call cdr3_aa cdr3_nt
NA TRBJ1-1 TRBD1 TRBV27 CASSPLRRGGTEAFF TGTGCCAGCTCCCCCCTTCGCAGGGGGGGCACTGAAGCTTTCTTT
NA TRBJ2-1 NA TRBV28 CASSPEGEGRIEQFF TGTGCCAGCAGCCCGGAGGGGGAGGGTAGAATAGAGCAGTTCTTC
few TRBJ2-1 TRBD1 TRBV30 CAWSASPGGRRQFF TGTGCCTGGAGTGCTAGCCCAGGGGGCCGCCGGCAGTTCTTC
NA TRBJ2-4 NA TRBV7-9 CASSASELAKNIQYF TGTGCCAGCAGCGCATCAGAGCTAGCCAAAAACATTCAGTACTTC
NA TRBJ2-2 NA TRBV19 CASSSPAHTGELFF TGTGCCAGTAGTTCTCCGGCCCACACCGGGGAGCTGTTTTTT
NA TRBJ2-7 TRBD1 TRBV27 CASSLEAGGLYEQYF TGTGCCAGCAGTTTAGAAGCAGGGGGCCTCTACGAGCAGTACTTC
NA TRBJ2-3 TRBD2 TRBV11-2 CASSQLGEGLTDTQYF TGTGCCAGCAGCCAGCTCGGGGAGGGCCTCACAGATACGCAGTATTTT
NA TRBJ1-1 TRBD1 TRBV28 CASSPQGQGYTEAFF TGTGCCAGCAGTCCACAGGGACAGGGGTATACTGAAGCTTTCTTT
NA TRBJ1-1 NA TRBV29-1 CSALGDRGTEAFF TGCAGCGCGCTTGGGGACCGGGGCACTGAAGCTTTCTTT
NA TRBJ1-3 NA TRBV4-1 CASSHGGSSGNTIYF TGCGCCAGCAGCCATGGTGGGAGCTCTGGAAACACCATATATTTT
NA TRBJ2-5 NA TRBV27 CASGQQETQYF TGTGCCAGCGGTCAGCAAGAGACCCAGTACTTC
few TRBJ2-7 NA TRBV7-8 CASSLDWSSYEQYF TGTGCCAGCAGCCTTGACTGGAGCTCCTACGAGCAGTACTTC
once TRBJ2-3 TRBD2 TRBV2 CASSVSSGRPTSTDTQYF TGTGCCAGCAGCGTATCTAGCGGGAGGCCGACTAGCACAGATACGCAGTATTTT
NA TRBJ2-3 NA TRBV7-2 CASSLVGDTQYF TGTGCCAGCAGCTTAGTTGGAGATACGCAGTATTTT
NA TRBJ1-5 NA TRBV28 CASSWGVSNQPQHF TGTGCCAGCAGTTGGGGGGTGAGCAATCAGCCCCAGCATTTT
NA TRBJ1-1 NA TRBV27 CASSLNAFGGLNTEAFF TGTGCCAGCAGTTTAAACGCGTTTGGGGGCTTGAACACTGAAGCTTTCTTT
NA TRBJ2-2 NA TRBV6-5 CASSYSTGELFF TGTGCCAGCAGTTACAGTACCGGGGAGCTGTTTTTT